This T cell receptor beta chain emerged from a study of cytomegalovirus exposure and HLA in healthy donors. The PCR was carried out with 60 Vbeta primers and 13 Jbeta primers. TCRdb's table, derived via immunoSEQ multiplex PCR, lists solely in-frame clones and lacks some. Here the sample spans about 26,000 clones, roughly 70% being singletons. The sequence came from a woman between 45 and 65 years old in good health and CMV-seronegative. Sequencing was performed on PBMCs.

The CDR3 DNA reads TGTGCCAGCAGCCAAAGCATAGCGGGGGGGCACAATGAGCAGTTCTTC. This gives the protein CASSQSIAGGHNEQFF. The rearrangement joins TRBV14 to TRBJ2-1, with 11 bases aligning to TRBD2. Germline V gene lookup returns CDR1 SGHDN and CDR2 FVKESK. Germline trimming cut 2 bases from V and 5 bases from J; bases unmatched to any gene: 5. The CDR3 runs to 16 residues. Based on the CDR3 plus reference TRBV14 and TRBJ2-1, the full variable domain is EAGVTQFPSHSVIEKGQTVTLRCDPISGHDNLYWYRRVMGKEIKFLLHFVKESKQDESGMPNNRFLAERTGGTYSTLKVQPAELEDSGVYFCASSQSIAGGHNEQFFGPGTRLTVL.